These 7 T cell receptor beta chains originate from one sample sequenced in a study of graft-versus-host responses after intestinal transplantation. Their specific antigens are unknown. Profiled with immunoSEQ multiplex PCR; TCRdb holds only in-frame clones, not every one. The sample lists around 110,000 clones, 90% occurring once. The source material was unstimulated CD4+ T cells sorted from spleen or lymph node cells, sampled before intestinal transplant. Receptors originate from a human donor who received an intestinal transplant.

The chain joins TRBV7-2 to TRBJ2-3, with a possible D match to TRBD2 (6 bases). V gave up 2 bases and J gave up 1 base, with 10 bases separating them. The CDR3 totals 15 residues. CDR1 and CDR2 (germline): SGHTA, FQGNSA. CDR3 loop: CASSLLSGRTDTQYF. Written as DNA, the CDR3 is TGTGCCAGCAGCTTACTTAGCGGACGCACAGATACGCAGTATTTT.

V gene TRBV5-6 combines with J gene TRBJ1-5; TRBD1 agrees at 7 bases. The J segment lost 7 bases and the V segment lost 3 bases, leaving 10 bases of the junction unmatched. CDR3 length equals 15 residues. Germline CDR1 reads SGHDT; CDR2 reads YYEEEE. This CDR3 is CASSSPREGGQPQHF. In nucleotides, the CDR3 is TGTGCCAGCAGCTCGCCTCGCGAAGGGGGCCAGCCCCAGCATTTT. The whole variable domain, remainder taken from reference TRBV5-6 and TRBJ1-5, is DAGVTQSPTHLIKTRGQQVTLRCSPKSGHDTVSWYQQALGQGPQFIFQYYEEEERQRGNFPDRFSGHQFPNYSSELNVNALLLGDSALYLCASSSPREGGQPQHFGDGTRLSIL.

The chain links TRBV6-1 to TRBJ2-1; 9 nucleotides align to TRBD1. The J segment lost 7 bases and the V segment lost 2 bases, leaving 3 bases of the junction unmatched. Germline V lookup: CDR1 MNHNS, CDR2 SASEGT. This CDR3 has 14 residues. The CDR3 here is CASSERDRENEQFF. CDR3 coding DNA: TGTGCCAGCAGTGAAAGGGACAGGGAGAATGAGCAGTTCTTC.

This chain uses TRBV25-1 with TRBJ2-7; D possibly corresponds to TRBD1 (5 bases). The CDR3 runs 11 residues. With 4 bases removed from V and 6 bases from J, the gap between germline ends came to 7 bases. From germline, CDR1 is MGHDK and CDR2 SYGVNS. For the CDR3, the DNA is TGTGCCAGCAGTGTCCAGGGCGAGCAGTACTTC. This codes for CASSVQGEQYF.

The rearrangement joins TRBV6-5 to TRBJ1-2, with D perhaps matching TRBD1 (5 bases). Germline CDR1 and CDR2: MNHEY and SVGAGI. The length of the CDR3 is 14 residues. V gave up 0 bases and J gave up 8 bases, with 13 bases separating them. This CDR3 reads CASSYSQGSAGYTF. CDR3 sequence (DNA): TGTGCCAGCAGTTACTCGCAGGGTTCGGCGGGCTACACCTTC.

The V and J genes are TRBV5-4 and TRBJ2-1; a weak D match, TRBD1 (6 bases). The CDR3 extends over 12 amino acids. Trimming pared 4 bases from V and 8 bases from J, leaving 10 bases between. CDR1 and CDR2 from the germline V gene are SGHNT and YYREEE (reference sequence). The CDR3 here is CASSHRQDEQFF. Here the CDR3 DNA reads TGTGCCAGCAGCCATCGACAGGATGAGCAGTTCTTC. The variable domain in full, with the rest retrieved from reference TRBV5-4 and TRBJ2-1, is ETGVTQSPTHLIKTRGQQVTLRCSSQSGHNTVSWYQQALGQGPQFIFQYYREEENGRGNFPPRFSGLQFPNYSSELNVNALELDDSALYLCASSHRQDEQFFGPGTRLTVL.

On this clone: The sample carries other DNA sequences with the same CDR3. The CDR3 bases are TGCGCCAGCAGCTTAGCGGGCTTGGAAGAGACCCAGTACTTC. It codes for CASSLAGLEETQYF. The rearrangement uses TRBV5-1 and TRBJ2-5, with a tentative D call TRBD2 (6 bases). V was trimmed by 2 bases and J by 3 bases, leaving 11 bases between them. The CDR3 totals 14 residues. Germline V gene data show CDR1 as SGHRS and CDR2 as YFSETQ.